This T cell receptor beta chain was sequenced for a study of early T cells in non-severe SARS-CoV-2 infection. Study results and limitations: VDJdb matching skewed toward anti-spike CD8 responses, missing private and CD4 specificities.

Comments on this clonotype: As yet, its antigen is unknown.

Unique molecular identifiers (one per individual cDNA molecule) were attached. TCRdb used MiXCR to reprocess the 5' RACE reads, holding one entry per CDR3 protein. The table shows 69,000 or so distinct CDR3 sequences, with around 4.2% occurring only once. Specimen: whole blood, collected at baseline. The receptor was isolated from an adult who was a healthcare worker with PCR-confirmed SARS-CoV-2 infection or an uninfected control (not recorded which). The donor label of this sample is uncertain.

This CDR3 is CASSLDSIYGYTF. In DNA, the CDR3 is TGTGCCAGCAGTTTAGACAGCATCTATGGCTACACCTTC. The V gene is TRBV12-3 or TRBV12-4, the J gene TRBJ1-2; no definite D call. The V end was cut by 1 base, the J end by 4 bases, with 7 bases between. The CDR3 contains 13 residues.